This record covers a single T cell receptor beta chain. What it binds is unknown. The entry originates in a study of T cell responses to AZD1222 COVID-19 vaccine. Whole-study results and caveats: The reported proportion of spike-specific TCRs targeting unmutated variant regions was nearly half.

Using immunoSEQ multiplex PCR, the repertoire was profiled, and TCRdb retains in-frame clones only, with some absent. This table holds about 150,000 clones, 88% found once. Between the trimmed V and J ends, which lost 3 bases and 5 bases, there was a span of 14 bases. Germline V gives CDR1 MDHEN, CDR2 SYDVKM. The CDR3 totals 15 residues. This TCR was sampled from an adult in good health. This sample comprised peripheral blood, obtained on day 0 of AZD1222 vaccination. The chain employs TRBV28 and TRBJ1-5; no reliable D call. CDR3 in amino acids: CASSFWIGRDQPQHF. For the CDR3, the DNA is TGTGCCAGCAGTTTCTGGATAGGGCGGGATCAGCCCCAGCATTTT.